The 5 T cell receptor beta chains given below trace back to one sample, sequenced in a study of T cells in localized non-small cell lung cancer. Using immunoSEQ multiplex PCR, the repertoire was profiled, and TCRdb retains in-frame clones only, with some absent. The sample has around 970 clones; 17% are singletons. Source: lung tumor tissue, taken before any cancer treatment. Receptors originate from a female donor at least 60 years old with stage I squamous cell lung carcinoma.

By sample share, this clone is medium-sized. The CDR3 DNA follows: TGTGCCAGCAGCTGGACAGGGTTTGGACTAACAAACACTGAAGCTTTCTTT. As protein: CASSWTGFGLTNTEAFF. The chain is built from TRBV11-3 and TRBJ1-1; 8 nucleotides align to TRBD1. This CDR3 contains 17 residues. The ends lost 4 bases at V and 2 bases at J; junction bases unmatched: 12. Per the germline V gene, CDR1 is SGHNT and CDR2 is YENEEA.

This sequence joins TRBV11-3 and TRBJ2-7, with 9 positions matching TRBD2. J gave up 4 bases and V 4 bases, and 8 bases lay outside the gene matches. The germline CDR1 and CDR2 sequences are SGHNT and YENEEA. The CDR3 sequence is 15 residues long. CDR3 loop: CASSSGTSGYYEQYF. The CDR3 region has the DNA TGTGCCAGCAGCTCTGGAACTAGCGGGTATTACGAGCAGTACTTC.

This sequence joins TRBV5-1 and TRBJ1-4, with 9 nucleotides matching TRBD1. V dropped 6 bases and J dropped 8; count of bases not matched to a gene: 14. The germline V gene encodes CDR1 SGHRS and CDR2 YFSETQ. The CDR3 runs to 16 residues. CDR3 nucleotides: TGCGCCAGCACCCGAAGCCAGGGACAGGGAGACGAAAAACTGTTTTTT. The encoded protein is CASTRSQGQGDEKLFF.

The chain employs TRBV30 and TRBJ2-1, with TRBD2 identical over 11 bases. With 3 bases clipped from V and 4 bases from J, the junction kept 2 bases outside the gene matches. CDR1 GTSNPN and CDR2 SVGIG come from the germline V gene (reference sequence). There are 14 residues in the CDR3. The CDR3 region is CAWRLAGVYNEQFF. The CDR3 coding sequence is TGTGCCTGGAGACTAGCGGGGGTGTACAATGAGCAGTTCTTC.

CDR3: CASSLVLVAGANVLTF. CDR3 DNA sequence: TGCGCCAGCAGCTTGGTTTTGGTGGCGGGAGCCAACGTCCTGACTTTC. This chain links TRBV5-1 with TRBJ2-6; the D gene is possibly TRBD2 (6 bases). The CDR3 extends over 16 amino acids. V dropped 0 bases and J dropped 7 bases, with 14 bases sitting between them. Germline lookup yields CDR1 SGHRS and CDR2 YFSETQ.